These 8 T cell receptor beta chains were sequenced from one sample in a study of blood T cell repertoires in COVID-19. Sequencing used immunoSEQ multiplex PCR; TCRdb keeps in-frame clones, though not all of them. The data contain hundreds of thousands of clones, under 95% of them seen just once; the ten biggest clones take up around 2.7%. Input material: PBMCs or T cells enriched from blood (not recorded which). The receptors were sampled from a man aged 55-75 years who had recovered from COVID-19.

This clone was detected only once. The chain carries TRBV11-2 and TRBJ1-2; 7 bases agree with TRBD1. Germline V gene data show CDR1 as SGHAT and CDR2 as FQNNGV. The CDR3 spans 14 residues. Trimming at V came to 5 bases and at J to 2 bases, leaving 5 bases not matched to a gene. As DNA, the CDR3 is TGTGCCAGCAGCAAACCGGGACAGAACTATGGCTACACCTTC. Protein product: CASSKPGQNYGYTF.

The chain links TRBV19 to TRBJ1-6, with D possibly TRBD1 on 5 matching bases. Trimming cost V 5 bases and J 8 bases, with 19 bases left between them. Germline-derived CDR1 and CDR2 are LNHDA and SQIVND (reference sequence). This CDR3 has 16 amino acids. The CDR3 sequence is CASSVIAGVVDSPLHF. The CDR3 coding sequence is TGTGCCAGTAGTGTAATTGCGGGGGTGGTCGATTCACCCCTCCACTTT.

The chain recombines TRBV18 with TRBJ2-5, with a tentative D call TRBD1 (6 bases). Per the germline V gene, CDR1 is KGHSH and CDR2 is LQKENI. This CDR3 is built from 14 residues. V shed 3 bases and J shed 1 base, with 9 bases lying between them. This chain's CDR3 is CASSPPQGQETQYF. The DNA for the CDR3 is TGTGCCAGCTCACCTCCACAGGGCCAAGAGACCCAGTACTTC.

The chain is built from TRBV4-2 and TRBJ2-1, with TRBD2 matching over 9 bases. The CDR3 runs to 17 residues. Germline values: CDR1 LGHNA, CDR2 YNFKEQ. The trim removed 1 base at V and 5 bases at J, leaving 9 bases unmatched. CDR3 DNA sequence: TGTGCCAGCAGCCAAGGGTTGGCGGGGGGGGGAAACAATGAGCAGTTCTTC. This gives the protein CASSQGLAGGGNNEQFF.

Concerning this clone itself: This CDR3 is also generated by other DNA sequences in the sample. The chain joins TRBV6-5 to TRBJ1-5; the match to TRBD1 covers 10 bases. From germline, CDR1 is MNHEY and CDR2 SVGAGI. The CDR3 sequence is 15 residues long. After removal of 6 bases from V and 2 bases from J, the junction contained 4 bases not matched to a gene. The CDR3, as DNA: TGTGCCAGCAGCTTCGGACAGGGGGGCAATCAGCCCCAGCATTTT. Translating gives CASSFGQGGNQPQHF.

This chain uses TRBV7-9 with TRBJ1-6; tentative D call: TRBD1 (5 bases). V lost 6 bases, J lost 8 bases, and 14 bases lay in between. Germline CDR1 reads SEHNR; CDR2 reads FQNEAQ (reference sequence). The CDR3 runs 14 residues. The CDR3 here is CASRQGALDSPLHF. As DNA, the CDR3 is TGTGCCAGCAGGCAAGGGGCCCTAGATTCACCCCTCCACTTT.

The chain uses TRBV7-9 and TRBJ2-3; 10 positions agree with TRBD2. Losses at the gene ends were 5 bases for V and 4 bases for J; bases not matched to a gene: 6. This CDR3 spans 15 amino acids. In germline, CDR1 is SEHNR, CDR2 FQNEAQ (reference sequence). CDR3 protein: CASSPSGSWADTQYF. CDR3 nucleotides: TGTGCCAGCAGCCCTAGCGGGAGTTGGGCAGATACGCAGTATTTT.

The gene calls are TRBV7-8 and TRBJ1-6; no clear D gene. Per the germline V gene, CDR1 is SGHVS and CDR2 is FQNEAQ. The V end was cut by 8 bases, the J end by 0 bases, with 8 bases between. The CDR3 length is 14 residues. CDR3 DNA: TGTGCCAGCGGGGAGAGCTCCTATAATTCACCCCTCCACTTT. This codes for CASGESSYNSPLHF.